This TCR beta chain was recovered during a study of cytomegalovirus exposure and HLA in healthy donors. Amplification used 60 Vbeta primers and 13 Jbeta primers. Assay: immunoSEQ multiplex PCR; the TCRdb copy retains only in-frame clones and omits some. The sample lists some 150,000 clones, 75% to 90% occurring once. Study outcomes and limitations: As immune exposure information, only CMV serostatus was available.

Notes on this clone: Its antigen is undetermined. This specimen includes other DNA sequences encoding the same CDR3.

The sequenced sample consisted of PBMCs. The TCR was taken from a middle-aged man in good health and CMV-seronegative.

The CDR3 nucleotides are TGTGCCAGCAGCTTAGGTCGGAACACTGAAGCTTTCTTT. Residues: CASSLGRNTEAFF. This chain uses TRBV7-9 with TRBJ1-1, with unresolved D. This CDR3 comprises 13 residues. Trimming stripped 1 base from V and 1 base from J, with 4 bases between. Germline CDR1 SEHNR, CDR2 FQNEAQ (reference sequence).